These 3 T cell receptor beta chains originate from one sample sequenced in a study of T cell clonality in common variable immunodeficiency. No cognate antigen is known for these TCRs. The repertoire was sequenced with immunoSEQ multiplex PCR; TCRdb's copy has only in-frame clones and lacks some. In total the sample includes some 27,000 clones, none of them seen once. Study conclusions and caveats: Reportedly, TCR beta sequences from common variable immunodeficiency showed fewer deletions and N-nucleotide insertions.

Sequencing used peripheral blood mononuclear cells. The receptors were sampled from a human donor with common variable immunodeficiency.

This clone occurred a few times. The read falls 3 residues short of the CDR3 end, and the missing part is taken from the germline J gene. This chain uses TRBV5-1 with TRBJ1-1, with a possible D match to TRBD1 (5 bases). Trimming took 0 bases from V and 2 from J, leaving 8 bases between them. The CDR3 length is 14 residues. CDR1 is SGHRS, CDR2 YFSETQ, per germline. CDR3: CASSLDQGNTEAFF. The DNA read from the CDR3 is TGCGCCAGCAGCTTGGACCAGGGTAACACTGAA.

This clone was picked up many times. The read comes to an end 3 residues before the CDR3 does, leaving the germline J gene to fill in the end. The V gene is TRBV7-9, the J gene TRBJ2-5; D call uncertain. V lost 5 bases and J lost 1, with 8 bases in between. Germline V CDR1 and CDR2: SEHNR, FQNEAQ (reference sequence). This CDR3 region has 13 residues. The CDR3 DNA, read in part, is TGTGCCAGCAGCCTCTTCCCCCAAGAGACC. Translated: CASSLFPQET. The entire CDR3 protein is CASSLFPQETQYF.

This clone was detected a few times. The read halts 3 residues ahead of the CDR3 end, with the missing end drawn from the germline J gene. V and J are TRBV7-8 and TRBJ2-1; the match to TRBD2 covers 11 bases. Germline CDR1 is SGHVS and CDR2 is FQNEAQ. V lost 1 base and J lost 4; bases outside the gene matches: 6. The CDR3 has 17 residues. The CDR3 here is CASSLVGSSGGYNEQFF. The CDR3 DNA, read in part, is TGTGCCAGCAGCTTAGTAGGTTCTAGCGGGGGGTACAATGAG.